These T cell receptor beta chains were read from a single sample in a study of cytomegalovirus exposure and HLA in healthy donors. Data came from immunoSEQ multiplex PCR; TCRdb stores just in-frame clones and leaves some out. The repertoire consists of roughly 250,000 clones, with 90% occurring once and the leading ten covering 0.37%. Sequenced input: PBMCs. Receptors were obtained from a young woman in good health and CMV-seronegative. Both conserved end residues are part of each CDR3.

TRBV18	CASSLMDRVVGNTIYF
TRBV6-5	CASSYSEAYGYTF
TRBV4-2	CASSQDPLAKNIQYF
TRBV5-1	CASSFGGDPNTGELFF
TRBV15	CATSRDLRGAVSQPQHF
TRBV9	CASSVVSSGSLGTQYF
TRBV6-6	CASSLQGAYEQYF
TRBV7-9	CASSLWTENTEAFF
TRBV6-1	CASSETGVNQPQHF
TRBV27	CASRTGSTEAFF
TRBV11-2	CASSRASDREQFF
TRBV7-6	CASSPSGGIDTQYF
TRBV27	CASSPQGGRYGYTF
TRBV5-4	CASSVTGGGTEAFF
TRBV18	CASSYDRVTDTQYF
TRBV30	CAWSVRGGDYEQYF
TRBV2	CASSVAGGTHSTDTQYF
TRBV4-3	CASSQDLGGNTEAFF
TRBV7-8	CASSSYAPGQGDGYTF
TRBV7-9	CASIMAGVGTDTQYF
TRBV5-1	CASSFGGDGYTF
TRBV27	CASSFVWTGRNEQFF
TRBV28	CASSFILSGGRGYTF
TRBV28	CASIGSHEQYF
TRBV15	CATSGPLGQLLYMGQPQHF
TRBV4-3	CASSQGTAIYNSPLHF
TRBV9	CASSADSVHGNTIYF
TRBV6-1	CASITSGGAVGELFF
TRBV15	CATQPGDREYNSPLHF
TRBV9	CASSVARTGSRYEQYF
TRBV5-4	CASSLVWEPNTGELFF
TRBV7-2	CASSLEGQLNTEAFF
TRBV18	CASSPSRVETQYF
TRBV6-6	CASSYPGGELSEAFF
TRBV6-1	CASSSRDSRPQHF
TRBV7-2	CASSAQYRGLGNTIYF
TRBV6-1	CASSGAGLDEKLFF
TRBV28	CASRKGTPATNEKLFF
TRBV14	CASSQDEYPGQEAFF
TRBV19	CATRDTTVGNEKLFF